This T cell receptor (beta chain) emerged from a study of cytomegalovirus exposure and HLA in healthy donors. Study in general: Of a few hundred genotyped donors, around 76% clustered with self-reported Caucasian donors.

Regarding the study as a whole: The authors considered a cluster of highly shared sequence variants likely to be a sequencing artifact. HLA allele associations emerged for 16,951 TCR beta sequences in a later analysis, at 0.05 false discovery rate.

With respect to this clone: What it binds is unknown.

V lost 4 bases and J lost 6, with 14 bases in between. Germline CDR1 and CDR2: SGHRS and YFSETQ. This CDR3 is built from 14 residues. The PCR made use of 60 Vbeta and 13 Jbeta primers. The data were produced by immunoSEQ multiplex PCR, yet TCRdb's version contains in-frame clones alone and is incomplete. The repertoire has some 120,000 clones, roughly 68% of them found once; the top ten carry more than 0.7%. The clonotype originates from a woman younger than 45 in good health and CMV-seronegative. V and J are TRBV5-1 and TRBJ2-1, with no clear D. Sequencing input: PBMCs. CDR3 sequence: CASSPRVPSNEQFF. In DNA, the CDR3 is TGCGCCAGCAGCCCCCGGGTCCCCTCCAATGAGCAGTTCTTC.